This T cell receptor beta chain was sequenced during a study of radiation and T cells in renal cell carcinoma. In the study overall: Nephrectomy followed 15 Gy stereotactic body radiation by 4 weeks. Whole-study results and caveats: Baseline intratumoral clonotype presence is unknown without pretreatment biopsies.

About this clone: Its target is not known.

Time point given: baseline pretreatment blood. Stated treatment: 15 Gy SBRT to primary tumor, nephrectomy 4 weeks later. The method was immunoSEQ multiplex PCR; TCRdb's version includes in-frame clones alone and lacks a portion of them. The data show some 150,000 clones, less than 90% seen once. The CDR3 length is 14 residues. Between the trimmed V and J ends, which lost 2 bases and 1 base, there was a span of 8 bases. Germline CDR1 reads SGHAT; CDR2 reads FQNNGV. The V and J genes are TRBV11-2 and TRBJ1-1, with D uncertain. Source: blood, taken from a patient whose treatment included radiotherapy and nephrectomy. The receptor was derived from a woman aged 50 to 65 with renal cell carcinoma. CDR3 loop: CASSLSAWNTEAFF. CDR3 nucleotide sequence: TGTGCCAGCAGCTTAAGTGCCTGGAACACTGAAGCTTTCTTT.